The next 30 T cell receptor beta chains were all read from a single sample in a study of patients and donors after allogeneic stem cell transplantation. One entry per CDR3 protein, called by TCRdb with MiXCR from the RT-PCR reads. The table shows about 960,000 distinct CDR3 sequences, with 15% to 20% occurring only once. The sample consisted of blood, either unsorted or a sorted T cell fraction (not recorded which). Receptors were obtained from a human donor who was either an allogeneic HSCT recipient or a stem cell or donor lymphocyte infusion donor (not recorded which). It is not recorded whose cells these are; they may come from a transplant donor.

The chain is built from TRBV5-6 and TRBJ2-7; D gene uncertain. This CDR3 is 15 amino acids long. Germline CDR1 and CDR2: SGHDT and YYEEEE. V dropped 3 bases and J dropped 5 bases, with 18 bases sitting between them. As DNA, the CDR3 is TGTGCCAGCAGCTACTTTTTAGGCAGGTTGCACGAGCAGTACTTC. Translating it yields CASSYFLGRLHEQYF.

There are a few counts of this clonotype. The chain combines TRBV6-1 with TRBJ1-1, with 7 bases aligning to TRBD1. There are 14 residues in the CDR3. V gave up 6 bases and J gave up 3 bases; unmatched junction bases: 7. The germline CDR1 and CDR2 sequences are MNHNS and SASEGT. The CDR3 nucleotides read TGTGCCAGCAGACCACCGGGACAGTACACTGAAGCTTTCTTT. Its protein is CASRPPGQYTEAFF.

This clonotype was detected many times. This chain joins TRBV29-1 and TRBJ1-1, with a possible D match to TRBD1 (6 bases). Germline CDR1 and CDR2: SQVTM and ANQGSEA. V lost 8 bases to trimming and J lost 6 bases, with 16 bases between them. The CDR3 has 12 amino acids. The CDR3: CSSSQGGAEAFF. Written as DNA, the CDR3 is TGCAGCAGTTCACAGGGCGGTGCTGAAGCTTTCTTT. Full variable domain (rest looked up from reference TRBV29-1 and TRBJ1-1): SAVISQKPSRDICQRGTSLTIQCQVDSQVTMMFWYRQQPGQSLTLIATANQGSEATYESGFVIDKFPISRPNLTFSTLTVSNMSPEDSSIYLCSSSQGGAEAFFGQGTRLTVV.

This clonotype appeared a few times. V and J are TRBV20-1 and TRBJ2-1, with 11 bases fitting TRBD2. Germline V gene sequence: CDR1 DFQATT, CDR2 SNEGSKA (reference sequence). This CDR3 comprises 15 residues. Trimming took 4 bases from V and 7 from J; bases not matched to a gene: 9. CDR3 sequence (DNA): TGCAGTGCTAACACCCCGACTAGCGGGACGAATGAGCAGTTCTTC. This translates into CSANTPTSGTNEQFF.

The chain links TRBV25-1 to TRBJ2-7; 8 positions match TRBD2. The CDR3 totals 15 residues. Germline lookup yields CDR1 MGHDK and CDR2 SYGVNS. Trimming cost V 5 bases and J 7 bases; bases outside gene matches: 13. CDR3 nucleotide sequence: TGTGCCAGCAGTTTCAATACGGGGGGGGGAAGGGAGCAGTACTTC. Translated, it gives CASSFNTGGGREQYF.

The table lists this clonotype with many counts. The chain carries TRBV12-3 or TRBV12-4 and TRBJ2-2; possibly TRBD1 for D (5 bases). Trimming left V 0 bases short and J 5 bases short, with 16 bases between. This CDR3 contains 17 residues. CDR3 sequence (DNA): TGTGCCAGCAGTTTAGCGCCGGGCAGGGTAATTACCGGGGAGCTGTTTTTT. It specifies CASSLAPGRVITGELFF.

This clonotype was counted between two and nine times. The chain recombines TRBV6-2 or TRBV6-3 with TRBJ2-7; D may match TRBD1 or TRBD2 (5 bases each). The V and J ends lost 1 base and 3 bases respectively, with 13 bases between them. The CDR3 extends over 15 amino acids. Looked up from germline, CDR1 is MNHEY and CDR2 is SVGEGT. CDR3 protein: CASSYLRDPDYEQYF. The DNA of the CDR3 is TGTGCCAGCAGTTACTTACGGGACCCAGACTACGAGCAGTACTTC.

The J gene is TRBJ1-3, the V gene TRBV15, with D unresolved. V was shortened by 2 bases and J by 0 bases, with 14 bases between the two germline ends. This CDR3 contains 17 residues. Per germline, CDR1 LNHNV and CDR2 YYDKDF (reference sequence). The DNA of the CDR3 is TGTGCCACCAGCAGAAAAGCCGGGCCCAGCTCTGGAAACACCATATATTTT. Translated, it gives CATSRKAGPSSGNTIYF.

In its sample, this clonotype was seen a few times. This chain connects TRBV12-3 or TRBV12-4 to TRBJ2-5, with D perhaps TRBD2 (5 bases). V gave up 5 bases and J gave up 4 bases, with 8 bases separating them. The CDR3 runs 12 residues. CDR3 bases: TGTGCCAGCAGTAAAACTAGAGAGACCCAGTACTTC. Encoded protein: CASSKTRETQYF.

In this sample, this clonotype turned up many times. The V and J genes are TRBV12-3 or TRBV12-4 and TRBJ1-5, with a tentative D call TRBD1 (6 bases). The ends were cut back, 5 bases at V and 3 bases at J, with 14 bases in the middle. The CDR3 is 15 residues long. CDR3 sequence (DNA): TGTGCCAGCAGTCCCTCGGGACACAACAATCAGCCCCAGCATTTT. Amino acid sequence: CASSPSGHNNQPQHF.

This clonotype was seen a few times. The chain uses TRBV12-3 or TRBV12-4 and TRBJ2-1; 12 positions match TRBD2. Trimming removed 8 bases from V and 4 bases from J; junction bases left unmatched: 3. The CDR3 is made up of 14 amino acids. As DNA, the CDR3 is TGTGCCAGCGGGACTAGCGGGTTTTACAATGAGCAGTTCTTC. Translation: CASGTSGFYNEQFF.

The V gene is TRBV11-3, the J gene TRBJ1-1, with TRBD1 identical over 12 bases. CDR3 size: 15 residues. Unmatched junction bases numbered 5, after V lost 5 bases and J lost 4 bases. Per the germline V gene, CDR1 is SGHNT and CDR2 is YENEEA. The CDR3 nucleotides are TGTGCCAGCAGCATGGGACAGGGGGCTAGCACTGAAGCTTTCTTT. Translated, it gives CASSMGQGASTEAFF.

The chain is built from TRBV20-1 and TRBJ2-1; TRBD2 aligns across 10 bases. This CDR3 is 15 amino acids long. Trimming cost V 3 bases and J 2 bases; bases outside gene matches: 4. Germline V gene sequence: CDR1 DFQATT, CDR2 SNEGSKA (reference sequence). This CDR3 reads CSASRTSGPYNEQFF. In nucleotides, the CDR3 is TGCAGTGCTAGTAGGACTAGCGGCCCCTACAATGAGCAGTTCTTC.

This chain uses TRBV5-1 with TRBJ2-5; TRBD2 agrees at 10 bases. CDR1 is SGHRS, CDR2 YFSETQ, per germline. After removal of 2 bases from V and 4 bases from J, the junction contained 8 bases not matched to a gene. CDR3 length equals 16 residues. CDR3 bases: TGCGCCAGCAGCTTAGGTAGCGGGGGGCGTCTAGAGACCCAGTACTTC. It codes for CASSLGSGGRLETQYF.

Only a few counts were recorded for this clonotype. V and J are TRBV12-3 or TRBV12-4 and TRBJ2-6; perhaps TRBD1 as D (5 bases). The CDR3 runs 16 residues. Between the trimmed V and J ends, which lost 6 bases and 3 bases, there was a span of 15 bases. In nucleotides, the CDR3 is TGTGCCAGCAGCAACCTACAGGAGTTTGGGGCCAACGTCCTGACTTTC. Translating it yields CASSNLQEFGANVLTF.

The table lists this clonotype with a few counts. The DNA for the CDR3 is TGTGCCAGCAGCCAAGCCGGGGTCGGTGGCTACACCTTC. This encodes CASSQAGVGGYTF. The rearrangement joins TRBV14 to TRBJ1-2; D unresolved. Germline-derived CDR1 and CDR2 are SGHDN and FVKESK. Trimming took 1 base from V and 7 from J, leaving 10 bases between them. This CDR3 has 13 residues. Full variable domain (missing parts from reference TRBV14 and TRBJ1-2): EAGVTQFPSHSVIEKGQTVTLRCDPISGHDNLYWYRRVMGKEIKFLLHFVKESKQDESGMPNNRFLAERTGGTYSTLKVQPAELEDSGVYFCASSQAGVGGYTFGSGTRLTVV.

The rearrangement uses TRBV9 and TRBJ1-4; D is unclear. Trimming pared 5 bases from V and 1 base from J, leaving 9 bases between. CDR3 length: 14 residues. CDR1 is SGDLS, CDR2 YYNGEE, per germline. In DNA form, the CDR3 reads TGTGCCAGCAGTGGACCCGAAACTAATGAAAAACTGTTTTTT. This codes for CASSGPETNEKLFF.

This clonotype has a handful of counts. J is TRBJ2-3 and V is TRBV6-1, with D perhaps TRBD1 (6 bases). From germline, CDR1 is MNHNS and CDR2 SASEGT. V dropped 5 bases and J dropped 0 bases, with 18 bases sitting between them. The CDR3 has 17 amino acids. CDR3 bases: TGTGCCAGCAGTAGGACAGCCTGGGGGTCTAGCACAGATACGCAGTATTTT. It codes for CASSRTAWGSSTDTQYF.

A note on this clonotype: The junction and the germline gene differ at one end; a read error may be behind it. The chain uses TRBV20-1 and TRBJ2-1; D may be TRBD2 (6 bases). The CDR3 consists of 10 residues. Germline CDR1 reads DFQATT; CDR2 reads SNEGSKA (reference sequence). The CDR3, as DNA: TGCAGTGTCAGGTCGGGACTTACACACTTC. It encodes CSVRSGLTHF.

A single count supports this clonotype. This sequence joins TRBV6-1 and TRBJ2-3, with D uncertain. The V gene lost 6 bases and the J gene lost 6 bases, with 16 bases spanning the gap. Looked up from germline, CDR1 is MNHNS and CDR2 is SASEGT. The CDR3 sequence is 14 residues long. This CDR3 is CASSPKSSRDTQYF. CDR3 sequence (DNA): TGTGCCAGCAGCCCTAAAAGTTCGAGGGATACGCAGTATTTT.

The CDR3 nucleotides read TGTGCCAGCGGAGCGCTGAACACTGAAGCTTTCTTT. Translation: CASGALNTEAFF. This sequence joins TRBV10-3 and TRBJ1-1; no firm D call. This CDR3 has 12 residues. V lost 10 bases and J lost 0, with 9 bases in between. CDR1 is ENHRY and CDR2 is SYGVKD in the germline V gene.

This chain connects TRBV4-3 to TRBJ2-5; D perhaps matches TRBD1 (5 bases). Trimming left V 0 bases short and J 4 bases short, with 12 bases between. Germline CDR1 is LGHNA and CDR2 is YSLEER. The CDR3 is 15 amino acids. The CDR3 nucleotides are TGCGCCAGCAGCCAAGATGGGGCCCGGGCAGAGACCCAGTACTTC. This translates into CASSQDGARAETQYF.

The chain combines TRBV9 with TRBJ2-6; D ambiguous. Germline lookup yields CDR1 SGDLS and CDR2 YYNGEE. The CDR3 is 14 residues long. V shed 3 bases and J shed 0 bases, with 4 bases lying between them. The CDR3 DNA sequence: TGTGCCAGCAGCGGGCTCTCTGGGGCCAACGTCCTGACTTTC. Its translation is CASSGLSGANVLTF.

This clonotype was seen only a few times. The rearrangement uses TRBV7-9 and TRBJ2-2, with 8 bases that match TRBD2. The V gene end was trimmed by 4 bases and the J gene end by 5 bases; junction bases not matched to a gene: 6. Germline V gene lookup returns CDR1 SEHNR and CDR2 FQNEAQ (reference sequence). There are 15 residues in the CDR3. Written as DNA, the CDR3 is TGTGCCAGCAGCTCATCCGGGACTAGGACCGGGGAGCTGTTTTTT. This sequence encodes CASSSSGTRTGELFF.

In its sample, this clonotype was seen a few times. This chain links TRBV12-5 with TRBJ2-5; D is ambiguous. The CDR3 has 13 amino acids. CDR1 and CDR2 from the germline V gene are LGHNT and FRNRAP. The V and J ends lost 1 base and 1 base respectively, with 4 bases between them. The CDR3 region is CASGLDLQETQYF. CDR3 bases: TGTGCTAGTGGTTTGGACCTCCAAGAGACCCAGTACTTC.

Turning to this clonotype: The CDR3 does not close with the conserved phenylalanine or tryptophan, likely indicating a read error. The chain carries TRBV5-5 and TRBJ2-7; D is undetermined. This CDR3 has 12 residues. Per germline, CDR1 SGHKS and CDR2 YYEKEE (reference sequence). V lost 0 bases and J 5 bases, leaving 6 bases between the germline ends. CDR3 region: CASSLGFHEQYL. In nucleotides, the CDR3 is TGTGCCAGCAGCTTGGGCTTCCACGAGCAGTACTTA.

CDR3 in DNA: TGTGCCCGGGCAGAAGTTAACTACAATGAGCAGTTCTTC. Translating it yields CARAEVNYNEQFF. J is TRBJ2-1 and V is TRBV30; D is unresolved. This CDR3 comprises 13 residues. Germline V gives CDR1 GTSNPN, CDR2 SVGIG (reference sequence). V was cut by 8 bases and J by 3 bases, with 14 bases left in between.

This clonotype was seen only a few times. This chain joins TRBV20-1 and TRBJ2-6, with TRBD1 matching 8 bases. The CDR3 runs 16 residues. Germline V gene data show CDR1 as DFQATT and CDR2 as SNEGSKA (reference sequence). Trimming removed 6 bases from V and 1 base from J; junction bases left unmatched: 8. The CDR3 spells CSARRTGHSGANVLTF. Written as DNA, the CDR3 is TGCAGTGCCAGAAGGACAGGGCATTCTGGGGCCAACGTCCTGACTTTC.

This chain joins TRBV20-1 and TRBJ1-6; D is unclear. The germline V gene has CDR1 DFQATT and CDR2 SNEGSKA (reference sequence). Trimming took 3 bases from V and 7 from J, leaving 10 bases between them. The CDR3 consists of 13 residues. CDR3 loop: CSARGGGNSPLHF. The CDR3 DNA is TGCAGTGCTAGGGGAGGTGGAAATTCACCCCTCCACTTT.

The V call is TRBV20-1, the J call TRBJ1-5, with D hard to call. The CDR3 is 9 amino acids. Looked up from germline, CDR1 is DFQATT and CDR2 is SNEGSKA (reference sequence). The V end lost 3 bases, the J end lost 6 bases, and 0 bases lay between the germline ends. The CDR3 loop is CSASQPQHF. DNA of the CDR3: TGCAGTGCTAGTCAGCCCCAGCATTTT.